This TCR beta chain was identified during a study of blood T cells in healthy people across ages. A J-beta primer mix and a sample-barcoded 5' primer were used in a second PCR of roughly 6 to 11 cycles. TCRdb recomputed calls from the 5' RACE reads with MiXCR, one row per CDR3 protein. The sample lists around 1.7 million distinct CDR3 sequences, about 28% seen once, with 7.7% in the top ten. CDR1 and CDR2 from the germline V gene are SEHNR and FQNEAQ (reference sequence). The CDR3 runs to 16 residues. Losses at the gene ends were 5 bases for V and 5 bases for J; bases not matched to a gene: 12. This clonotype was counted many times.

Sequenced input: blood. The receptor comes from a woman aged 25 to 39 in good health. This chain joins TRBV7-9 and TRBJ2-1, with 7 bases identical to TRBD2. The CDR3 nucleotides read TGTGCCAGCAGCGCTGATATGGGACTATGGGACAATGAGCAGTTCTTC. Protein sequence: CASSADMGLWDNEQFF.